The TCR beta chain under discussion was sequenced for a study of immune evolution from preneoplasia to lung adenocarcinoma. Study results and caveats: Clonality was highest in normal lung, lower in later-stage lesions apparently.

Repertoires were generated with immunoSEQ multiplex PCR, while TCRdb's copy carries only in-frame clones and drops some. The sample consists of under 4,000 clones, less than 60% of them appearing once. Two lung cancer pathologists independently confirmed each histologic diagnosis. Germline loops: CDR1 SGHDN, CDR2 FVKESK. V lost 2 bases and J 0 bases, leaving 14 bases between the germline ends. This CDR3 contains 17 residues. Concerning this clone itself: The antigen remains undetermined.

The chain couples TRBV14 to TRBJ1-3; perhaps TRBD1 as D (6 bases). The TCR originated in a person aged 45 to 59 with lung adenocarcinoma. The sample consisted of FFPE normal lung tissue adjacent to the tumor. For the CDR3, the DNA is TGTGCCAGCAGCCAACTACAGGGACCCTACTCTGGAAACACCATATATTTT. Translated: CASSQLQGPYSGNTIYF.